These 14 T cell receptor beta chains were all obtained from the same sample, sequenced in a study of T cells in lung cancer brain metastases. Data came from immunoSEQ multiplex PCR; TCRdb stores just in-frame clones and leaves some out. The sample lists about 3,300 clones, approximately 87% occurring once. Sequenced material: tumor tissue from the primary lung tumor. The receptors come from a woman between 50 and 59 years old with non-small cell lung cancer.

This clone came up a few times. Within the sample, other DNA sequences also encode this same CDR3. The chain joins TRBV27 to TRBJ2-7; 7 nucleotides align to TRBD1. Germline CDR1 reads MNHEY; CDR2 reads SMNVEV (reference sequence). The CDR3 loop spans 13 amino acids. The V and J ends lost 4 bases and 4 bases, in that order; junction bases with no gene match: 4. For the CDR3, the DNA is TGTGCCAGCAGTTCCGACAGGGAGTACGAGCAGTACTTC. Amino acid sequence: CASSSDREYEQYF.

V gene TRBV15 combines with J gene TRBJ1-2; 10 positions match TRBD1. The J segment lost 1 base and the V segment lost 6 bases, leaving 5 bases of the junction unmatched. Germline V gene sequence: CDR1 LNHNV, CDR2 YYDKDF (reference sequence). This CDR3 has 15 residues. The CDR3 is CATRDDRGRNYGYTF. CDR3 coding DNA: TGTGCCACCAGGGACGACAGGGGGCGTAACTATGGCTACACCTTC.

This clone was detected only once. The V gene is TRBV9, the J gene TRBJ1-3; tentatively, D is TRBD1 (5 bases). Germline V gene data show CDR1 as SGDLS and CDR2 as YYNGEE. CDR3 length: 15 residues. Trimming took off 3 bases at V and 7 bases at J, with 17 bases between the two ends. CDR3 loop: CASSARDEKVNTIYF. The CDR3 nucleotides read TGTGCCAGCAGCGCCCGGGACGAAAAGGTCAACACCATATATTTT.

The rearrangement links TRBV2 to TRBJ2-5, with 8 bases lining up with TRBD2. The CDR3 is 16 amino acids. The trim removed 6 bases at V and 7 bases at J, leaving 16 bases unmatched. Germline V CDR1 and CDR2: SNHLY, FYNNEI. The CDR3 region is CASSGSGGPEGWTQYF. The DNA of the CDR3 is TGTGCCAGCAGCGGAAGCGGGGGTCCGGAGGGGTGGACCCAGTACTTC.

V is TRBV2 and J is TRBJ2-2; D gene unclear. The ends were cut back, 6 bases at V and 2 bases at J, with 10 bases in the middle. The CDR3 loop spans 14 amino acids. CDR1 and CDR2 from the germline V gene are SNHLY and FYNNEI. For the CDR3, the DNA is TGTGCCAGCAGGCGAAGGCTTAACACCGGGGAGCTGTTTTTT. Translating it yields CASRRRLNTGELFF.

The genes are TRBV7-9 and TRBJ2-1; maybe TRBD2 (7 bases). The CDR3 is made up of 15 amino acids. Germline CDR1 and CDR2: SEHNR and FQNEAQ (reference sequence). V lost 5 bases and J lost 2, with 13 bases in between. The CDR3 loop reads CASSEGGNPYNEQFF. The CDR3 nucleotides are TGTGCCAGCAGCGAGGGGGGGAACCCCTACAATGAGCAGTTCTTC. The variable domain in full, with the rest retrieved from reference TRBV7-9 and TRBJ2-1, is DTGVSQNPRHKITKRGQNVTFRCDPISEHNRLYWYRQTLGQGPEFLTYFQNEAQLEKSRLLSDRFSAERPKGSFSTLEIQRTEQGDSAMYLCASSEGGNPYNEQFFGPGTRLTVL.

The genes are TRBV25-1 and TRBJ1-2; the D is unclear. CDR1 MGHDK and CDR2 SYGVNS come from the germline V gene. The CDR3 contains 14 residues. V gave up 0 bases and J gave up 8 bases, with 13 bases separating them. The CDR3 region is CASSEYAYSGGYTF. Written as DNA, the CDR3 is TGTGCCAGCAGTGAATATGCGTATTCGGGGGGCTACACCTTC.

The chain links TRBV14 to TRBJ1-1, with D perhaps TRBD1 (5 bases). V was cut by 8 bases and J by 0 bases, with 10 bases left in between. CDR3 length: 13 amino acids. Germline V gives CDR1 SGHDN, CDR2 FVKESK. CDR3 in DNA: TGTGCCAGCGCTAAGGGGCTGAACACTGAAGCTTTCTTT. Residues: CASAKGLNTEAFF.

The chain carries TRBV18 and TRBJ2-3; D ambiguous. Germline lookup yields CDR1 KGHSH and CDR2 LQKENI. V shed 6 bases and J shed 0 bases, with 7 bases lying between them. The CDR3 consists of 13 residues. The CDR3 is CASSFSSTDTQYF. The CDR3 DNA reads as TGTGCCAGCTCGTTCTCTAGCACAGATACGCAGTATTTT.

V is TRBV25-1 and J is TRBJ2-7; 9 bases map to TRBD1. Germline V gene sequence: CDR1 MGHDK, CDR2 SYGVNS. Trimming took 5 bases from V and 5 from J; bases not matched to a gene: 7. The CDR3 spans 14 residues. CDR3 coding DNA: TGTGCCAGCAGTAGCGGGACAGGGTTCCACGAGCAGTACTTC. Translated: CASSSGTGFHEQYF.

The chain joins TRBV7-2 to TRBJ1-1, with D uncertain. CDR1 and CDR2 (germline): SGHTA, FQGNSA. The length of the CDR3 is 12 residues. Trimming shortened V by 3 bases and J by 5 bases, and 7 bases separated the two germline ends. Here the CDR3 reads CASSFVVTEAFF. CDR3 sequence (DNA): TGTGCCAGCAGCTTTGTGGTAACTGAAGCTTTCTTT. The entire variable domain, with the rest obtained from reference TRBV7-2 and TRBJ1-1, is as follows: GAGVSQSPSNKVTEKGKDVELRCDPISGHTALYWYRQSLGQGLEFLIYFQGNSAPDKSGLPSDRFSAERTGGSVSTLTIQRTQQEDSAVYLCASSFVVTEAFFGQGTRLTVV.

This CDR3 is CASSQNYRGSGYTF. The CDR3 DNA is TGCGCCAGCAGCCAAAATTACCGGGGGAGTGGCTACACCTTC. The V gene is TRBV4-3, the J gene TRBJ1-2, with D perhaps TRBD1 (5 bases). Between the trimmed V and J ends, which lost 2 bases and 7 bases, there was a span of 14 bases. CDR1 is LGHNA and CDR2 is YSLEER in the germline V gene. The CDR3 runs 14 residues.

This clone was seen more than once but under ten times. This chain connects TRBV18 to TRBJ2-1; D is uncertain. Between the trimmed V and J ends, which lost 1 base and 4 bases, there was a span of 8 bases. There are 14 residues in the CDR3. Germline CDR1 is KGHSH and CDR2 is LQKENI. The CDR3 nucleotides read TGTGCCAGCTCACCACAGGGATATTACAATGAGCAGTTCTTC. Protein: CASSPQGYYNEQFF.

CDR3 sequence (DNA): TGCGCCAGCAGCCCGGCTAGGAGCACAGATACGCAGTATTTT. Translated: CASSPARSTDTQYF. This chain links TRBV4-1 with TRBJ2-3; no reliable D call. CDR3 length equals 14 residues. V lost 4 bases and J 0 bases, leaving 8 bases between the germline ends. Germline V gene lookup returns CDR1 MGHRA and CDR2 YSYEKL.